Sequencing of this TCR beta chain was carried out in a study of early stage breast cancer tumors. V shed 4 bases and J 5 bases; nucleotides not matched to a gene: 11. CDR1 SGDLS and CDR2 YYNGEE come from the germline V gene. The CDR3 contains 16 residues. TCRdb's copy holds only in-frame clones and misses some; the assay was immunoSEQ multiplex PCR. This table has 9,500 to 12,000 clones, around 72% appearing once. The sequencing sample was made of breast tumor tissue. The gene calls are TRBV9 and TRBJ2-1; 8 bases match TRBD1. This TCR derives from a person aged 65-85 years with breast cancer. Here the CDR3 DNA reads TGTGCCAGCAGCCCCTATGAAGACAGGGGAAACAATGAGCAGTTCTTC. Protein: CASSPYEDRGNNEQFF.